Sequencing of this T cell receptor (beta chain) was carried out in a study of CD8+ T cells in alopecia areata. With respect to this clone: Its antigen is still unknown.

The germline gives CDR1 MNHEY, CDR2 SMNVEV (reference sequence). V lost 6 bases, J lost 4 bases, and 12 bases lay in between. This CDR3 comprises 14 residues. Documented treatment: oral pan-JAK inhibitor, 5-10 mg twice daily. RNA was extracted and reverse transcribed into cDNA as the sequencing template. The repertoire was sequenced with immunoSEQ multiplex PCR; TCRdb's copy has only in-frame clones and lacks some. The data contain 90,000 to 120,000 clones, 84% of them seen just once; the ten biggest clones take up roughly a quarter. Study-level findings and limits: Lesional tissue from the scalp (especially in alopecia totalis/universalis) showed higher clonality than normal scalp. Scalp sample data also include resident alphabeta T cells from normal skin.

J is TRBJ2-2 and V is TRBV27; D might be TRBD1 or TRBD2, each matching 7 bases. The TCR comes from a human donor with alopecia areata. Material: CD8+ T cells sorted from blood, obtained at week 24, from a patient treated with tofacitinib. The CDR3 here is CASRARGGTGELFF. The CDR3 nucleotides are TGTGCCAGCAGAGCCAGGGGGGGCACCGGGGAGCTGTTTTTT.